This TCR beta chain was captured in a study of sequential checkpoint blockade in melanoma. Treatment indicated: randomized to nivolumab then ipilimumab (arm A) or the reverse (arm B). Patients had received no earlier DNA-damaging chemotherapy. Some clones are missing from TCRdb's copy, which holds only in-frame ones; the method was immunoSEQ multiplex PCR. The sample comprises roughly 30,000 clones, around 82% of which are singletons, and 15% to 20% rests with the top ten. Germline CDR1 is SGDLS and CDR2 is YYNGEE. CDR3 length: 17 amino acids. Trimming removed 4 bases at V and 0 bases at J, with 14 bases between.

The TCR comes from a human donor with melanoma. The chain carries TRBV9 and TRBJ1-6, with D tentatively TRBD1 (5 bases). This specimen was CD8+ T cells sorted from blood (inferred from file names), taken from a patient given nivolumab and ipilimumab in sequence. The CDR3 sequence is CASSPLGGGSYNSPLHF. The CDR3 nucleotides are TGTGCCAGCAGCCCCCTTGGGGGAGGCTCCTATAATTCACCCCTCCACTTT.